This TCR beta chain was captured in a study of T cell clonotyping in hematopoietic cell transplantation. The time point: recipient sample about 28 days before transplant, after cytoreduction. Profiling relied on immunoSEQ multiplex PCR, and the TCRdb table lists in-frame clones only, not all of them. The data hold some 26,000 clones, with more than 65% observed a single time. Trimming left V 3 bases short and J 11 bases short, with 13 bases between. This CDR3 region has 12 residues. Germline loops: CDR1 SQVTM, CDR2 ANQGSEA. This TCR was sampled from a man aged 35-49 years with acute myeloid leukemia. Some clones in this sample may be carry-over from other donors' samples. Sequenced here: peripheral blood mononuclear cells, sampled before stem cell transplant. The rearrangement uses TRBV29-1 and TRBJ1-4, with D perhaps TRBD1 (5 bases). DNA for the CDR3: TGCAGCGTTGATGACAGCATGGGGAAACTGTTTTTT. Translated: CSVDDSMGKLFF.